Below are 26 T cell receptor beta chains sequenced from a single sample in a study of T cell repertoires in cytomegalovirus infection. TCRdb itself ran the reads through MiXCR, one entry per CDR3 protein. The profile shows around 100,000 distinct CDR3 sequences, 15% to 20% of them singletons. Sequencing was performed on PBMCs. All receptors derive from a human donor in good health (CMV status not recorded). Some clones in this sample may be carry-over from other donors' samples.

The chain is built from TRBV5-6 and TRBJ1-2; D unresolved. CDR3 length equals 12 residues. The V gene's germline CDR1 is SGHDT and CDR2 YYEEEE. V was pared by 6 bases and J by 1 base, with 7 bases between. In DNA, the CDR3 is TGTGCCAGCACGAGAAATAACTATGGCTACACCTTC. Protein: CASTRNNYGYTF.

The V and J genes are TRBV11-3 and TRBJ1-4; D call uncertain. The length of the CDR3 is 15 residues. Germline CDR1 is SGHNT and CDR2 is YENEEA. Trimming cost V 5 bases and J 6 bases, with 16 bases left between them. The CDR3 DNA is TGTGCCAGCAGCCCCCCCGCCCTTTATGATGAAAAACTGTTTTTT. Translated: CASSPPALYDEKLFF.

This clonotype was seen only a few times. The chain combines TRBV12-3 or TRBV12-4 with TRBJ1-5, with 8 bases matching TRBD1. Trimming cost V 4 bases and J 2 bases; bases outside gene matches: 13. There are 18 residues in the CDR3. CDR3: CASSSGIGQGEGNQPQHF. The CDR3 coding sequence is TGTGCCAGCAGTTCCGGTATCGGACAGGGTGAGGGCAATCAGCCCCAGCATTTT.

This clonotype was detected only a few times. The chain links TRBV5-4 to TRBJ2-7; no definite D call. Trimming stripped 1 base from V and 6 bases from J, with 8 bases between. Germline lookup yields CDR1 SGHNT and CDR2 YYREEE (reference sequence). The CDR3 spans 12 residues. The CDR3 loop is CASSLRGGEQYF. For the CDR3, the DNA is TGTGCCAGCAGCTTGCGCGGCGGCGAGCAGTACTTC. The full variable domain, with the rest looked up from reference TRBV5-4 and TRBJ2-7, is ETGVTQSPTHLIKTRGQQVTLRCSSQSGHNTVSWYQQALGQGPQFIFQYYREEENGRGNFPPRFSGLQFPNYSSELNVNALELDDSALYLCASSLRGGEQYFGPGTRLTVT.

The chain uses TRBV11-2 and TRBJ2-2; TRBD1 might be the D (5 bases). CDR3 length equals 14 residues. The V end was cut by 4 bases, the J end by 8 bases, with 14 bases between. Germline values: CDR1 SGHAT, CDR2 FQNNGV. The CDR3 DNA reads as TGTGCCAGCAGCTCCCTGAAGGGGTCTGGGGAGCTGTTTTTT. Translation: CASSSLKGSGELFF.

In the case of this clonotype: A single base separates this from a much larger clone, so it may be a read error. The gene calls are TRBV7-3 and TRBJ2-6; either TRBD1 or TRBD2 may supply D (6 bases each). Looked up from germline, CDR1 is SGHTA and CDR2 is FQGTGA. There are 14 residues in the CDR3. The CDR3 here is CASSSSPGANVMTF. The CDR3 nucleotides are TGTGCCAGCAGCTCCAGCCCGGGGGCCAACGTCATGACTTTC.

In the case of this clonotype: At one boundary the junction diverges from the germline segment, which might be a read error. The rearrangement joins TRBV7-2 to TRBJ1-1; TRBD1 might be the D (6 bases). The CDR3 is made up of 14 amino acids. Per germline, CDR1 SGHTA and CDR2 FQGNSA. The CDR3 reads CASSLKQGNSEAFF. The CDR3 DNA reads as TGTGCCAGCAGCTTAAAGCAGGGGAACTCTGAAGCTTTCTTT.

The J gene is TRBJ1-1, the V gene TRBV27; D is unresolved. The CDR3 sequence is 16 residues long. Germline values: CDR1 MNHEY, CDR2 SMNVEV (reference sequence). Between the trimmed V and J ends, which lost 1 base and 5 bases, there was a span of 17 bases. The CDR3 coding sequence is TGTGCCAGCAGTTTATTTGCCGGATGGAGAGGGACTGAAGCTTTCTTT. This gives the protein CASSLFAGWRGTEAFF.

The J gene is TRBJ2-7, the V gene TRBV23-1, with TRBD2 matching 8 bases. TRBV23-1 is an ORF, and what it does is uncertain. J gave up 6 bases and V 2 bases, and 15 bases lay outside the gene matches. The CDR3 has 17 residues. CDR3 protein: CASSQPGPGTRAVEQYF. The CDR3 DNA is TGCGCCAGCAGTCAACCGGGCCCAGGGACTAGAGCGGTCGAGCAGTACTTC.

This clonotype has a count of ten or more. J is TRBJ2-7 and V is TRBV7-9; D is perhaps TRBD1 or TRBD2 (5 bases each). V shed 3 bases and J shed 5 bases, with 17 bases lying between them. CDR1 is SEHNR, CDR2 FQNEAQ, per germline (reference sequence). The CDR3 consists of 15 residues. The CDR3, as DNA: TGTGCCAGCAGCTTTGATGCAGGGAAGGAGGACGAGCAGTACTTC. This codes for CASSFDAGKEDEQYF.

This chain uses TRBV7-2 with TRBJ2-7; 9 nucleotides agree with TRBD2. The germline CDR1 and CDR2 sequences are SGHTA and FQGNSA. There are 15 residues in the CDR3. Trimming took 6 bases from V and 9 from J; bases not matched to a gene: 15. In DNA, the CDR3 is TGTGCCAGCAGACCCGGGGCGGGGGGGTTCCTGGGGCAGTACTTC. Translating gives CASRPGAGGFLGQYF. Based on the CDR3 plus reference TRBV7-2 and TRBJ2-7, the full variable domain is GAGVSQSPSNKVTEKGKDVELRCDPISGHTALYWYRQSLGQGLEFLIYFQGNSAPDKSGLPSDRFSAERTGGSVSTLTIQRTQQEDSAVYLCASRPGAGGFLGQYFGPGTRLTVT.

The chain joins TRBV30 to TRBJ2-3; possible D gene TRBD2, 6 bases. Germline V gene sequence: CDR1 GTSNPN, CDR2 SVGIG (reference sequence). V lost 3 bases, J lost 2 bases, and 12 bases lay in between. The CDR3 extends over 14 amino acids. The CDR3 loop reads CAWSSPGVTDTQYF. In DNA, the CDR3 is TGTGCCTGGAGCTCTCCGGGGGTCACAGATACGCAGTATTTT.

The sample holds many counts of this clonotype. The V and J genes are TRBV7-2 and TRBJ1-1; D remains ambiguous. The germline V gene has CDR1 SGHTA and CDR2 FQGNSA. The germline V and J ends were trimmed by 1 base and 4 bases, with 10 bases remaining between them. The CDR3 has 14 amino acids. CDR3 sequence: CASSLVVYSTEAFF. CDR3 coding DNA: TGTGCCAGCAGCTTAGTTGTGTACAGCACTGAAGCTTTCTTT.

The rearrangement links TRBV5-8 to TRBJ1-5, with D unclear. The germline gives CDR1 SGHTS, CDR2 YDEGEE. V was clipped by 1 base and J by 6 bases, with 5 bases between them. The CDR3 runs 12 residues. The CDR3 here is CASSLSSQPQHF. The CDR3 coding sequence is TGTGCCAGCAGCTTGTCCAGTCAGCCCCAGCATTTT.

There are a few counts of this clonotype. The chain links TRBV7-2 to TRBJ1-6; a possible D gene is TRBD1 (5 bases). Germline assignment: CDR1 SGHTA and CDR2 FQGNSA. This CDR3 has 15 amino acids. The V end was cut by 1 base, the J end by 6 bases, with 10 bases between. The CDR3 coding sequence is TGTGCCAGCAGCTTAGGGGCAGGGTTTAATTCACCCCTCCACTTT. Translating it yields CASSLGAGFNSPLHF.

This chain links TRBV10-3 with TRBJ2-3; D might be TRBD1 (7 bases). Germline V gene sequence: CDR1 ENHRY, CDR2 SYGVKD. The CDR3 totals 14 residues. The V end lost 8 bases, the J end lost 2 bases, and 14 bases lay between the germline ends. The CDR3, as DNA: TGTGCCATCGGAGGGACAGAGATCACAGATACGCAGTATTTT. Its protein product is CAIGGTEITDTQYF.

Comments on this clonotype: A much larger clone lies a single base off, so this may be a read error. J is TRBJ2-3 and V is TRBV7-3; 14 nucleotides align to TRBD2. The germline V gene encodes CDR1 SGHTA and CDR2 FQGTGA. The CDR3 consists of 16 residues. J gave up 7 bases and V 5 bases, and 8 bases lay outside the gene matches. CDR3 residues: CASSLTSGGAGNTQYF. The DNA of the CDR3 is TGTGCCAGCAGCCTGACTAGCGGGGGGGCCGGCAATACGCAGTATTTT.

This clonotype was recorded many times. CDR3 residues: CASSVIGLQDTGELFF. The CDR3 DNA reads as TGTGCCAGCAGTGTGATCGGACTTCAAGACACCGGGGAGCTGTTTTTT. This chain joins TRBV28 and TRBJ2-2; perhaps TRBD2 as D (5 bases). The V end lost 5 bases, the J end lost 3 bases, and 16 bases lay between the germline ends. CDR1 is MDHEN and CDR2 is SYDVKM in the germline V gene. The CDR3 spans 16 residues. The complete variable domain, with remaining parts taken from reference TRBV28 and TRBJ2-2, reads DVKVTQSSRYLVKRTGEKVFLECVQDMDHENMFWYRQDPGLGLRLIYFSYDVKMKEKGDIPEGYSVSREKKERFSLILESASTNQTSMYLCASSVIGLQDTGELFFGEGSRLTVL.

The CDR3 is CASSPDSSGAQPQHF. Written as DNA, the CDR3 is TGTGCCAGCTCACCGGACAGCTCGGGGGCTCAGCCCCAGCATTTT. The rearrangement joins TRBV18 to TRBJ1-5; D possibly corresponds to TRBD1 (6 bases). Germline V gene sequence: CDR1 KGHSH, CDR2 LQKENI. V lost 3 bases and J lost 6, with 15 bases in between. CDR3 length: 15 residues.

The chain links TRBV20-1 to TRBJ2-5; 10 bases match TRBD2. This CDR3 contains 16 residues. Germline CDR1 and CDR2: DFQATT and SNEGSKA (reference sequence). After removal of 8 bases from V and 5 bases from J, the junction contained 17 bases not matched to a gene. The CDR3 loop reads CSTSHPGAGGEETQYF. The CDR3 DNA reads TGCAGTACCTCACACCCTGGAGCGGGGGGGGAGGAGACCCAGTACTTC.

This clonotype appeared many times. The chain links TRBV18 to TRBJ1-6; D call uncertain. Germline-derived CDR1 and CDR2 are KGHSH and LQKENI. V dropped 5 bases and J dropped 8 bases, with 13 bases sitting between them. The CDR3 is 14 residues long. Here the CDR3 DNA reads TGTGCCAGCTCAATCGACGTGTTAGATTCACCCCTCCACTTT. This sequence encodes CASSIDVLDSPLHF.

At least ten counts were recorded for this clonotype. This chain joins TRBV6-6 and TRBJ1-1, with unresolved D. This CDR3 contains 13 residues. V was clipped by 4 bases and J by 1 base, with 7 bases between them. CDR1 and CDR2 from the germline V gene are MNHNY and SVGAGI (reference sequence). The CDR3 DNA sequence: TGTGCCAGCAGTTTTAGCGAGAACACTGAAGCTTTCTTT. It specifies CASSFSENTEAFF.

The rearrangement links TRBV27 to TRBJ1-1; TRBD1 might be the D (5 bases). The CDR3 is made up of 17 amino acids. V was trimmed by 2 bases and J by 5 bases, leaving 21 bases between them. The germline V gene encodes CDR1 MNHEY and CDR2 SMNVEV (reference sequence). The CDR3 here is CASSLKRGREVWTEAFF. The CDR3 DNA follows: TGTGCCAGCAGTTTAAAAAGGGGCCGGGAGGTATGGACTGAAGCTTTCTTT.

This clonotype has only a few counts. The chain has TRBV28 and TRBJ2-5, with D perhaps matching TRBD2 (6 bases). CDR1 and CDR2 (germline): MDHEN, SYDVKM. Trimming removed 7 bases at V and 5 bases at J, with 14 bases between. The length of the CDR3 is 13 residues. Here the CDR3 DNA reads TGTGCCAGCATCCAGGGAGGTTTGGAGACCCAGTACTTC. Amino acid sequence: CASIQGGLETQYF.

As to this clonotype: A much larger clonotype is one base distant, so this may be a read error. The V gene is TRBV2, the J gene TRBJ2-3, with 9 nucleotides matching TRBD2. The germline CDR1 and CDR2 sequences are SNHLY and FYNNEI. The CDR3 extends over 14 amino acids. The CDR3 is CASGRGTSTDSQYF. CDR3 in DNA: TGTGCCAGCGGCCGAGGGACTAGCACAGATTCGCAGTATTTT.

This clonotype was counted many times. The chain employs TRBV5-1 and TRBJ1-1, with D tentatively TRBD1 (5 bases). The germline V gene has CDR1 SGHRS and CDR2 YFSETQ. This CDR3 is built from 13 residues. V was pared by 7 bases and J by 4 bases, with 14 bases between. CDR3 region: CASRGVASTEAFF. The CDR3 DNA sequence: TGCGCCAGCCGAGGGGTCGCTAGCACTGAAGCTTTCTTT.